These T cell receptor beta chains were read from a single sample in a study of blood T cell repertoires in COVID-19. The table came from immunoSEQ multiplex PCR; TCRdb's copy has only in-frame clones and leaves some out. Among just over 300,000 clones listed, roughly 90% were seen once. The sequenced material came from PBMCs or T cells enriched from blood (not recorded which). The receptor set was obtained from a woman aged 40 to 50 who had recovered from COVID-19. CDR3s include the opening cysteine and the closing phenylalanine or tryptophan. D genes are given only for firm matches. Clone size is stated in some rows and not others, as once, few, many or a class when expanded.

TRBJ2-7 | NA | TRBV27 | NA | TGTGCCAGCAGTTTATTCTCTGGCACCCACTACGAGCAGTACTTC | CASSLFSGTHYEQYF
TRBJ2-1 | NA | TRBV5-1 | NA | TGCGCCAGCAGGGCCCTTGGCGGGGAGGATGCCTACAATGAGCAGTTCTTC | CASRALGGEDAYNEQFF
TRBJ2-7 | NA | TRBV25-1 | TRBD2 | TGTGCCAGCAGAGGATATTCGGCGGGAGTGACCTACGAGCAGTACTTC | CASRGYSAGVTYEQYF
TRBJ2-3 | NA | TRBV3-1/TRBV3-2 | NA | TGTGCCAGCACCCCAGGCGTTAGCACAGATACGCAGTATTTT | CASTPGVSTDTQYF
TRBJ1-5 | NA | TRBV28 | NA | TGTGCCAGCAGTTCCCCAGGGGTCCTGCGCAAGGGTCCCCAGCATTTT | CASSSPGVLRKGPQHF
TRBJ1-4 | NA | TRBV29-1 | NA | TGCAGCGTTGGTAGACAGATTAATGAAAAACTGTTTTTT | CSVGRQINEKLFF
TRBJ2-1 | NA | TRBV7-2 | NA | TGTGCCAGCAGCTCTCCGGAGGGCTACAATGAGCAGTTCTTC | CASSSPEGYNEQFF
TRBJ2-5 | NA | TRBV6-5 | NA | TGTGCCAGCACCCTAAACCTCCAAGAGACCCAGTACTTC | CASTLNLQETQYF
TRBJ2-3 | NA | TRBV30 | NA | TGTGCCTGGAGTGTAGGACTCACAGATACGCAGTATTTT | CAWSVGLTDTQYF
TRBJ1-5 | NA | TRBV6-2/TRBV6-3 | NA | TGTGCCAGCAGTTACGATACGGGTTGGAATCAGCCCCAGCATTTT | CASSYDTGWNQPQHF
TRBJ2-7 | NA | TRBV19 | TRBD1 | TGTGCCAGTAGTCGACAGGGAAACTCCTACGAGCAGTACTTC | CASSRQGNSYEQYF
TRBJ2-1 | NA | TRBV7-3 | NA | TGTGCCAGCAGCTTAGCCGGGCAGGGTCCCTACAATGAGCAGTTCTTC | CASSLAGQGPYNEQFF
TRBJ1-2 | NA | TRBV5-4 | NA | TGTGCCAGCAGCTTGGTAACAGGGACAAATAATGTCTATGGCTACACCTTC | CASSLVTGTNNVYGYTF
TRBJ1-6 | NA | TRBV7-3 | TRBD1 | TGTGCCAGCAGCTTAATTGGAGGGGGCAATAATTCACCCCTCCACTTT | CASSLIGGGNNSPLHF
TRBJ2-3 | NA | TRBV11-3 | NA | TGTGCCAGCAGCAAAACCTACCGAGATACGCAGTATTTT | CASSKTYRDTQYF
TRBJ2-1 | NA | TRBV9 | TRBD1 | TGTGCCAGCAGCAACCGGGACAGGGCTTCCAATGAGCAGTTCTTC | CASSNRDRASNEQFF
TRBJ2-7 | NA | TRBV4-1 | TRBD1 | TGCGCCAGCAGACAGATCCCAACCGGGACAGGTGCGCACGAGCAGTACTTC | CASRQIPTGTGAHEQYF
TRBJ2-7 | NA | TRBV19 | NA | TGTGCCAGTAGTATCCTACCCTGGGAGGACTCCTACGAGCAGTACTTC | CASSILPWEDSYEQYF
TRBJ2-3 | NA | TRBV29-1 | NA | TGCAGCGTTCAGAAAAGGGGATACACAGATACGCAGTATTTT | CSVQKRGYTDTQYF
TRBJ2-2 | NA | TRBV15 | NA | TGTGCCACCAGCAGAGGGACCCCGGGGACCGGGGAGCTGTTTTTT | CATSRGTPGTGELFF
TRBJ1-1 | once | TRBV2 | NA | TGTGCCAGCAGTGTATTTGCAGGGAACACTGAAGCTTTCTTT | CASSVFAGNTEAFF
TRBJ1-1 | NA | TRBV7-3 | TRBD1 | TGTGCCAGCAGCCCGACAGGGGCGGCCGGGACTGAAGCTTTCTTT | CASSPTGAAGTEAFF
TRBJ1-1 | NA | TRBV9 | TRBD1 | TGTGCCAGCAGCCCTCACCCCGACAGGGGCATGAACACTGAAGCTTTCTTT | CASSPHPDRGMNTEAFF
TRBJ1-1 | once | TRBV7-2 | NA | TGTGCCAGCAGCTTAGGTCAGGGTACTATCGCTGAAGCTTTCTTT | CASSLGQGTIAEAFF
TRBJ1-5 | NA | TRBV19 | TRBD1 | TGTGCCAGTAGTAGGGGACAGGGGGCTCATCAGCCCCAGCATTTT | CASSRGQGAHQPQHF
TRBJ1-4 | NA | TRBV19 | NA | TGTGCCAGCGCCCGGGAAACTAATGAAAAACTGTTTTTT | CASARETNEKLFF
TRBJ1-2 | NA | TRBV9 | TRBD1 | TGTGCCAGCAGCGTAGGGCAGGGGGCTTATGGCTACACCTTC | CASSVGQGAYGYTF
TRBJ1-2 | NA | TRBV6-1 | NA | TGTGCCAGCAGTGAAAACTGGGGGGTGAAAGGCTACACCTTC | CASSENWGVKGYTF
TRBJ2-2 | NA | TRBV5-1 | NA | TGCGCCAGCAGCATAGGAGCAGGGGCGGCCACCGGGGAGCTGTTTTTT | CASSIGAGAATGELFF